This TCR beta chain appears in the sequencing data of a study of graft-versus-host responses after intestinal transplantation. As concerns this clone: The antigen remains unidentified.

The repertoire was sequenced with immunoSEQ multiplex PCR; TCRdb's copy has only in-frame clones and lacks some. Of about 120,000 clones in the sample, about 93% were seen once. The CDR3 extends over 15 amino acids. Trimming took off 6 bases at V and 3 bases at J, with 18 bases between the two ends. Looked up from germline, CDR1 is MNHEY and CDR2 is SMNVEV (reference sequence). This specimen was unstimulated CD4+ T cells sorted from spleen or lymph node cells, taken before intestinal transplant. The chain joins TRBV27 to TRBJ2-7, with D tentatively TRBD2 (6 bases). The receptor comes from a human donor who received an intestinal transplant. This CDR3 is CASRRQLANLYEQYF. The CDR3 DNA reads TGTGCCAGCAGACGACAACTAGCCAACCTCTACGAGCAGTACTTC.